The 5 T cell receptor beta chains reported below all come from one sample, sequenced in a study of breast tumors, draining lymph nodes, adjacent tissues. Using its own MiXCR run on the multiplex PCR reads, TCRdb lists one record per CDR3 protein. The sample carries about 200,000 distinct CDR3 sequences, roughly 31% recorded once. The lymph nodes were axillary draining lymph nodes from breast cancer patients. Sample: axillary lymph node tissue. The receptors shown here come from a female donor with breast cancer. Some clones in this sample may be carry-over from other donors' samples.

CDR3 DNA sequence: TGCAGCGTTGAGGAGGGACTAGCGGGAGGGGAGACCCAGTACTTC. Its translation is CSVEEGLAGGETQYF. This chain uses TRBV29-1 with TRBJ2-5, with 16 bases that match TRBD2. This CDR3 region has 15 residues. The germline CDR1 and CDR2 sequences are SQVTM and ANQGSEA. Germline trimming cut 3 bases from V and 5 bases from J; bases unmatched to any gene: 3.

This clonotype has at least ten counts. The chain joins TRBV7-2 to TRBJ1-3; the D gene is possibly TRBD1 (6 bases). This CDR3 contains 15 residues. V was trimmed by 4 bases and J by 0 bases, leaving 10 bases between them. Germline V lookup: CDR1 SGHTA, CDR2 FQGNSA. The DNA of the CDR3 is TGTGCCAGCAGCTCTTACAGGGACTCTGGAAACACCATATATTTT. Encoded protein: CASSSYRDSGNTIYF.

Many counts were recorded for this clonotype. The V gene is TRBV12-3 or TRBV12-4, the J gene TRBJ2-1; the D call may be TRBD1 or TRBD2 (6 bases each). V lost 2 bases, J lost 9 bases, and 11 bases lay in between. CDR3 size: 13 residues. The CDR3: CASSLTGAGEQFF. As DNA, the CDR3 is TGTGCCAGCAGTTTAACGGGGGCCGGTGAGCAGTTCTTC.

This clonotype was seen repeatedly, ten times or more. CDR3 residues: CASKGSGRQTGELFF. The CDR3 DNA follows: TGTGCCAGCAAAGGTAGCGGGAGGCAGACCGGGGAGCTGTTTTTT. The rearrangement uses TRBV7-3 and TRBJ2-2; TRBD2 agrees at 10 bases. Trimming removed 7 bases from V and 5 bases from J; junction bases left unmatched: 7. Germline V gene sequence: CDR1 SGHTA, CDR2 FQGTGA. The CDR3 has 15 amino acids. Variable domain in full (rest from reference TRBV7-3 and TRBJ2-2): GAGVSQTPSNKVTEKGKYVELRCDPISGHTALYWYRQSLGQGPEFLIYFQGTGAADDSGLPNDRFFAVRPEGSVSTLKIQRTERGDSAVYLCASKGSGRQTGELFFGEGSRLTVL.

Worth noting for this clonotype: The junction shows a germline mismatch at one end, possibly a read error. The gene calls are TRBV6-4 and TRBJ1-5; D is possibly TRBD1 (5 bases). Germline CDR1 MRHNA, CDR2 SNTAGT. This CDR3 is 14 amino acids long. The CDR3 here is CAGRRGRGNQPQHF. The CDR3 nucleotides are TGTGCCGGCAGAAGAGGCAGGGGCAATCAGCCCCAGCATTTT.